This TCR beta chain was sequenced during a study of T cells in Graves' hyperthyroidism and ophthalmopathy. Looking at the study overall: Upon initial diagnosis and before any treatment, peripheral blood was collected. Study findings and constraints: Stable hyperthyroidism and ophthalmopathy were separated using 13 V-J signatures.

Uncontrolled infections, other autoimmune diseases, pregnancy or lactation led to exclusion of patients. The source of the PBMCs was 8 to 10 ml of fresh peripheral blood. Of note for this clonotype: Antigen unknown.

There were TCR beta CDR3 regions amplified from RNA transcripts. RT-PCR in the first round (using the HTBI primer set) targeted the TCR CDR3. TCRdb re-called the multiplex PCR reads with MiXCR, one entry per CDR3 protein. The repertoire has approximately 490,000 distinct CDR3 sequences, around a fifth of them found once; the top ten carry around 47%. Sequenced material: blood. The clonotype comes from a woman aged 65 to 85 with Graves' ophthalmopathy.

CDR3 protein: CASSVGTSLRDTQYF. Here the CDR3 DNA reads TGTGCCAGCAGCGTAGGGACTAGCCTCCGAGATACGCAGTATTTT. This sequence joins TRBV9 and TRBJ2-3; 8 nucleotides agree with TRBD2. Losses at the gene ends were 0 bases for V and 5 bases for J; bases not matched to a gene: 5. This CDR3 comprises 15 residues. The germline V gene has CDR1 SGDLS and CDR2 YYNGEE.